Listed below are T cell receptor beta chains from one sample, sequenced in a study of blood T cell repertoires in COVID-19. The protocol was immunoSEQ multiplex PCR, while the TCRdb copy is restricted to in-frame clones and leaves out a portion. The data hold approximately 31,000 clones, with roughly 92% observed a single time. Sequenced material: peripheral blood. The receptor source for this set is a man in his sixties with acute or convalescent COVID-19. Each CDR3 is given with its conserved first and last residue. The D gene is left open where the match is weak. A row's size may be missing; if present it is once, few, many or a size class.

d_gene,j_gene,v_gene,abundance,len,CDR3nt,CDR3aa
TRBD1,TRBJ1-1,TRBV6-5,-,14,TGTGCCAGCAGTTTCGACAGGGGCAACCCTCGGGCTTTCTTT,CASSFDRGNPRAFF
TRBD2,TRBJ2-2,TRBV6-5,-,16,TGTGCCAGCAGTTACGAGTCGGGAGGTGTCACCGGGGAGCTGTTTTTT,CASSYESGGVTGELFF
TRBD1,TRBJ1-2,TRBV25-1,-,15,TGTGCCAGCAGTGAATATGAGCAGGGGGCTGGTGGCTACACCTTC,CASSEYEQGAGGYTF
-,TRBJ2-7,TRBV25-1,-,14,TGTGCCAGCAGTGAACAGGGGTTACGCTACGAGCAGTACTTC,CASSEQGLRYEQYF
TRBD1,TRBJ1-1,TRBV18,-,16,TGTGCCAGCTCACTCTCGACAGGGATGGAGAACACTGAAGCTTTCTTT,CASSLSTGMENTEAFF
-,TRBJ1-5,TRBV24-1,-,15,TGTGCCACCAGTGGAAGTGGCAGGGGCAATCAGCCCCAGCATTTT,CATSGSGRGNQPQHF
-,TRBJ1-3,TRBV6-5,-,15,TGTGCCAGCAGGATAGACAGATCCTCTGGAAACACCATATATTTT,CASRIDRSSGNTIYF
-,TRBJ2-2,TRBV11-2,-,13,TGTGCCAGCAGCTTAGGGGCCTCCGGGGAGCTGTTTTTT,CASSLGASGELFF
-,TRBJ2-5,TRBV5-1,-,12,TGCGCCAGCAGCTTGGCCGGAGAGACCCAGTACTTC,CASSLAGETQYF
TRBD1,TRBJ1-2,TRBV24-1,-,14,TGTGCCACCAGCGACAGGGCGGTAGGCTATGGCTACACCTTC,CATSDRAVGYGYTF
-,TRBJ1-1,TRBV7-2,-,15,TGTGCCAGCAGCTTAGCGAGGCACCCGAACACTGAAGCTTTCTTT,CASSLARHPNTEAFF
-,TRBJ2-1,TRBV5-1,-,13,TGCGCCAGCAGCTGGAGGGTAGATAATGAGCAGTTCTTC,CASSWRVDNEQFF
-,TRBJ2-2,TRBV29-1,-,14,TGCAGCGTTGGGAACGGGAGGAACACCGGGGAGCTGTTTTTT,CSVGNGRNTGELFF
-,TRBJ2-5,TRBV12-3/TRBV12-4,-,13,TGTGCCAGCAGTTTCACTGGACGGGGGACCCAGTACTTC,CASSFTGRGTQYF
-,TRBJ2-3,TRBV4-2,-,16,TGTGCCAGCAGCCATCTGGGGCTCCCTCCTGGAGATACGCAGTATTTT,CASSHLGLPPGDTQYF
-,TRBJ2-1,TRBV21-1,-,18,TGTGCCAGCAGCAAAGCCTCCCGGGTAGGGGCGAGAAACAATGAGCAGTTCTTC,CASSKASRVGARNNEQFF
-,TRBJ1-4,TRBV5-1,-,15,TGCGCCAGCAGCTTGATCCAGCTAGGTGGTGAAAAACTGTTTTTT,CASSLIQLGGEKLFF
TRBD1,TRBJ1-4,TRBV19,once,13,TGTGCCAGCGCGGGACAGGGTAGAGAAAAACTGTTTTTT,CASAGQGREKLFF
TRBD1,TRBJ1-1,TRBV11-3,-,14,TGTGCCAGCCAATCGACAGGGGTGAACACTGAAGCTTTCTTT,CASQSTGVNTEAFF
-,TRBJ2-1,TRBV4-3,-,15,TGCGCCAGCAGCCATTCCTACCCCCGGGAAGATGAGCAGTTCTTC,CASSHSYPREDEQFF
-,TRBJ1-1,TRBV10-3,few,12,TGTGCCATCAGTGAGCCGGGGGCTGAAGCTTTCTTT,CAISEPGAEAFF
TRBD2,TRBJ2-1,TRBV28,-,15,TGTGCCAGCAGTCCAGGGACTAGCGGGAGGGCCTTTCTGTTCTTC,CASSPGTSGRAFLFF
-,TRBJ1-5,TRBV28,-,13,TGTGCCAGCAGTTTATGGAGCGATCAGCCCCAGCATTTT,CASSLWSDQPQHF
-,TRBJ1-5,TRBV10-2,-,14,TGCGCCAGCAGTGAATCAGGGTTAAATCAGCCCCAGCATTTT,CASSESGLNQPQHF
-,TRBJ1-1,TRBV6-6,once,13,TGTGCCAGCAGTAAACAGATGAACACTGAAGCTTTCTTT,CASSKQMNTEAFF
TRBD1,TRBJ1-1,TRBV30,-,14,TGTGCCTGGAGGAGTACAGGGGGGAACACTGAAGCTTTCTTT,CAWRSTGGNTEAFF
-,TRBJ1-1,TRBV30,-,13,TGTGCCTGGAGTGTACAGGTTAACACTGAAGCTTTCTTT,CAWSVQVNTEAFF
-,TRBJ2-2,TRBV18,once,15,TGTGCCAGCTCACTAAGTCTAGCGAACACCGGGGAGCTGTTTTTT,CASSLSLANTGELFF
TRBD2,TRBJ2-4,TRBV7-2,-,17,TGTGCCAGCAGCTTACCCCCGACTAGCGGCGGCAAAAACATTCAGTACTTC,CASSLPPTSGGKNIQYF
TRBD1,TRBJ2-5,TRBV5-1,-,13,TGCGCCAGCACGCCCACAGGGGGAAAGACCCAGTACTTC,CASTPTGGKTQYF
TRBD2,TRBJ2-1,TRBV11-3,-,15,TGTGCCAGCAGCTCTTTAGCGGGCGTCTACAATGAGCAGTTCTTC,CASSSLAGVYNEQFF
-,TRBJ1-6,TRBV3-1/TRBV3-2,-,16,TGTGCCAGCAGCCCGTCACAGGGTTTCCATAATTCACCCCTCCACTTT,CASSPSQGFHNSPLHF
-,TRBJ1-6,TRBV5-1,-,15,TGCGCCAGCAGCTTGGCCGCAGGGTCGGGTTCACCCCTCCACTTT,CASSLAAGSGSPLHF
-,TRBJ2-7,TRBV12-3/TRBV12-4,-,13,TGTGCCAGCAGTCCCGCGGTGGCCTCCGAGCAGTACTTC,CASSPAVASEQYF
TRBD2,TRBJ2-7,TRBV6-9,once,19,TGTGCCAGCAGTTATTCGGGCCTAGCGGGAGATAGTAGGTCCTACGAGCAGTACTTC,CASSYSGLAGDSRSYEQYF
TRBD1,TRBJ1-5,TRBV2,-,16,TGTGCCAGCAGTCCTAGGGGAGACAGGGCAGATCAGCCCCAGCATTTT,CASSPRGDRADQPQHF
-,TRBJ2-6,TRBV10-3,-,18,TGTGCCATCAGTGAATCAGGGGTAGGCCTCTCTGGGGCCAACGTCCTGACTTTC,CAISESGVGLSGANVLTF
TRBD1,TRBJ1-4,TRBV18,-,15,TGTGCCAGCTCTCGGGGGACAGGGAGTAATGAAAAACTGTTTTTT,CASSRGTGSNEKLFF
TRBD2,TRBJ2-5,TRBV30,-,13,TGTCCCATCGGACTAGCGGGATGGGAGACCCAGTACTTC,CPIGLAGWETQYF
-,TRBJ2-1,TRBV30,-,10,TGTGCCTGGAGGACTAGGGAGCAGTTCTTC,CAWRTREQFF
TRBD1,TRBJ1-3,TRBV9,-,17,TGTGCCAGCAGCGAACGCACCGGGACAGGGAGTGGAAACACCATATATTTT,CASSERTGTGSGNTIYF
-,TRBJ2-7,TRBV11-3,-,14,TGTGCCAGCAGCTTAATTAGGGAGGCGTGGGAGCAGTACTTC,CASSLIREAWEQYF
TRBD1,TRBJ1-1,TRBV7-8,once,17,TGTGCCAGCAGCTTAGCGTGGGGGACAGGGCGGAACACTGAAGCTTTCTTT,CASSLAWGTGRNTEAFF
TRBD1,TRBJ1-4,TRBV3-1/TRBV3-2,-,16,TGTGCCAGCAGCCGACAGGACACAGGGGGCACTGAAAAACTGTTTTTT,CASSRQDTGGTEKLFF
-,TRBJ1-1,TRBV18,-,15,TGTGCCAGCTCACCAACCATCGCGCAGAACACTGAAGCTTTCTTT,CASSPTIAQNTEAFF
TRBD1,TRBJ1-1,TRBV10-3,-,13,TGTGCCGCTGGACAGGGGGTAGACACTGAAGCTTTCTTT,CAAGQGVDTEAFF
TRBD1,TRBJ1-3,TRBV12-3/TRBV12-4,-,13,TGTGCCAGCAGCAGGACAGGGGGAAACACCATATATTTT,CASSRTGGNTIYF
-,TRBJ2-7,TRBV5-5,few,14,TGTGCCAGCAGCTTGGTGGGCAGATCCTACGAGCAGTACTTC,CASSLVGRSYEQYF
TRBD1,TRBJ1-1,TRBV3-1/TRBV3-2,-,13,TGTGCCAGCAGCCAGACAGGGATCACTGAAGCTTTCTTT,CASSQTGITEAFF